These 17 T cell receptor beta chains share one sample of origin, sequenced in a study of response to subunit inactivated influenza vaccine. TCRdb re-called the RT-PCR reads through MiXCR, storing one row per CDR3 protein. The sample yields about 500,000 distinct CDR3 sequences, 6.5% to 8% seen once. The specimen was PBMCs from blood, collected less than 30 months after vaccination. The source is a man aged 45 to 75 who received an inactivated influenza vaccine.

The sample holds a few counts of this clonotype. The CDR3 here is CASRRSGVETQYF. The CDR3 DNA is TGTGCCAGCAGGCGAAGCGGGGTGGAGACCCAGTACTTC. The chain combines TRBV12-3 or TRBV12-4 with TRBJ2-5, with TRBD2 matching over 7 bases. V shed 6 bases, J shed 5 bases, and the junction held 6 bases outside the gene matches. The CDR3 extends over 13 amino acids.

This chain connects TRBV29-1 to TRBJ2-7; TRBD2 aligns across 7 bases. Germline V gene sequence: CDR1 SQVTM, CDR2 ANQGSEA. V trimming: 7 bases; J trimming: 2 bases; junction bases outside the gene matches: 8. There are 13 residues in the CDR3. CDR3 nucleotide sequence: TGCAGCGCTGGGGGGGTAGGGGCCTACGAGCAGTACTTC. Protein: CSAGGVGAYEQYF.

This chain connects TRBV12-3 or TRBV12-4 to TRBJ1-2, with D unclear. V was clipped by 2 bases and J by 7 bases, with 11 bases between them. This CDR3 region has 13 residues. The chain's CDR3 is CASSLRSTAGYTF. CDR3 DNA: TGTGCCAGCAGTTTAAGGTCCACGGCTGGCTACACCTTC.

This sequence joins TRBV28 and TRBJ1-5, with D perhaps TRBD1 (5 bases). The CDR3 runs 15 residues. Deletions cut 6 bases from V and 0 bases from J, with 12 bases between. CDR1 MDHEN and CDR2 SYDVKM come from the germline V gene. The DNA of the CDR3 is TGTGCCAGCAGAAGAGGAGACAGTAGCAATCAGCCCCAGCATTTT. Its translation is CASRRGDSSNQPQHF.

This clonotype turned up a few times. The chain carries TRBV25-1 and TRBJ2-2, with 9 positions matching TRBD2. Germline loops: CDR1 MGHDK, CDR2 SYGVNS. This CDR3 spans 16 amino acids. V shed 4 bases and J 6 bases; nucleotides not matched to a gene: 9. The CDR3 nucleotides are TGTGCCAGCAGTGTTGCGGGGGGGCGGTTCGCCGGGGAGCTGTTTTTT. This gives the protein CASSVAGGRFAGELFF.

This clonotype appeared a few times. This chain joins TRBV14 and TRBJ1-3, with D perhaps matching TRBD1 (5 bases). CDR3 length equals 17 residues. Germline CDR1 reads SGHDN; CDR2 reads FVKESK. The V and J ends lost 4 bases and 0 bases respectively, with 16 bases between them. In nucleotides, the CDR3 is TGTGCCAGCAGCCCAACCCGACAGTTCCACTCTGGAAACACCATATATTTT. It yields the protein CASSPTRQFHSGNTIYF.

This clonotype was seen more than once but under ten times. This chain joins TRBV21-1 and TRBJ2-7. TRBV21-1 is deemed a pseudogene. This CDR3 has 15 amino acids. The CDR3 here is CASPKRRVFPYEQYF. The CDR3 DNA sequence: TGTGCCAGCCCTAAGAGAAGGGTATTCCCCTACGAGCAGTACTTC.

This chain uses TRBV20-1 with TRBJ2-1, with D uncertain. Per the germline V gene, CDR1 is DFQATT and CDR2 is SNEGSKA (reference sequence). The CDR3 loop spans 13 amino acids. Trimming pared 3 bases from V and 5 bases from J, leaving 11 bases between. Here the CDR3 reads CSASPSWNNEQFF. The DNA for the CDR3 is TGCAGTGCTAGCCCCTCTTGGAACAATGAGCAGTTCTTC.

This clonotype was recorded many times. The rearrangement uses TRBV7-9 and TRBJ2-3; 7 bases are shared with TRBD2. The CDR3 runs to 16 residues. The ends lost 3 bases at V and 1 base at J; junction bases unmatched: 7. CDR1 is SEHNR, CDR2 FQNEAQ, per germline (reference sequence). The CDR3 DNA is TGTGCCAGCAGCTTTGAGGGAGGGCGAGGCACAGATACGCAGTATTTT. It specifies CASSFEGGRGTDTQYF.

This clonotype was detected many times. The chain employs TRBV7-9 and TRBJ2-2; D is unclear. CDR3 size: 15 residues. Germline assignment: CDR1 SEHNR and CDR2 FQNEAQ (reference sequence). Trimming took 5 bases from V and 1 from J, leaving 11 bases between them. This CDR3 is CASSGLGRNTGELFF. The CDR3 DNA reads TGTGCCAGCAGCGGTCTCGGACGGAACACCGGGGAGCTGTTTTTT.

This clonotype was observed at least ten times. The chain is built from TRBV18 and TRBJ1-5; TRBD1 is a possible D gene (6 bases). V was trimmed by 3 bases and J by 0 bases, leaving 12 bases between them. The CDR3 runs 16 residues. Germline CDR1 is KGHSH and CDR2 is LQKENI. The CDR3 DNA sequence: TGTGCCAGCTCACCGACAGGACGTTATAGCAATCAGCCCCAGCATTTT. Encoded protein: CASSPTGRYSNQPQHF. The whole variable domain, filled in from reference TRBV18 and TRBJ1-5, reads NAGVMQNPRHLVRRRGQEARLRCSPMKGHSHVYWYRQLPEEGLKFMVYLQKENIIDESGMPKERFSAEFPKEGPSILRIQQVVRGDSAAYFCASSPTGRYSNQPQHFGDGTRLSIL.

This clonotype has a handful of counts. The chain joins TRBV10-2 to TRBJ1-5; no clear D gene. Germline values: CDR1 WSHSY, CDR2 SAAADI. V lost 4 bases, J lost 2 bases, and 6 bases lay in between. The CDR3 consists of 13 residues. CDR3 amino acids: CASSGRGNQPQHF. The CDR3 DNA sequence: TGCGCCAGCAGTGGCCGGGGCAATCAGCCCCAGCATTTT.

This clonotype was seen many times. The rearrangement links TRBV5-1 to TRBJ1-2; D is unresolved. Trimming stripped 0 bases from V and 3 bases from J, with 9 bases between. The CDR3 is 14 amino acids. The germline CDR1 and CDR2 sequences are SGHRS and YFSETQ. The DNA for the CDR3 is TGCGCCAGCAGCTTGGGGCCAGGCGACTATGGCTACACCTTC. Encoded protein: CASSLGPGDYGYTF.

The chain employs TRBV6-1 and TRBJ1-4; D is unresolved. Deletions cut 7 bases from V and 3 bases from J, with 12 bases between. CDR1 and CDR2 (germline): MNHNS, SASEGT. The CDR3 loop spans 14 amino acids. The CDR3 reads CASTRQTANEKLFF. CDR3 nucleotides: TGTGCCAGCACGCGGCAGACCGCTAATGAAAAACTGTTTTTT.

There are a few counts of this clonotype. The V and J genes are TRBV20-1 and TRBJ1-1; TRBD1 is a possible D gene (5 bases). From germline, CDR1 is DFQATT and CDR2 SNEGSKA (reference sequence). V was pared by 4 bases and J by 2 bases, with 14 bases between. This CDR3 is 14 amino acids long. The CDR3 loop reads CSAIKTDFNTEAFF. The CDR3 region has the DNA TGCAGTGCTATTAAGACAGATTTTAACACTGAAGCTTTCTTT.

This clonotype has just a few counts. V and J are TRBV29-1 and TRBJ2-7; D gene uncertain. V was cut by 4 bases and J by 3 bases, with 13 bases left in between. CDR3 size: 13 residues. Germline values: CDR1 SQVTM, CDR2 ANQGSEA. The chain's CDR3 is CSVALRHNYEQYF. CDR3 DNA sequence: TGCAGCGTTGCCCTACGGCATAACTACGAGCAGTACTTC.

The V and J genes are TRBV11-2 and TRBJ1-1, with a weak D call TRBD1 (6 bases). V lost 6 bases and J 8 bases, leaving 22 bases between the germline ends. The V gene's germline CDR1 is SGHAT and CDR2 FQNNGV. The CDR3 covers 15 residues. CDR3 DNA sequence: TGTGCCAGCAGGAAACCAGGACAGTCGGCAAAGGAAGCTTTCTTT. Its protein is CASRKPGQSAKEAFF.